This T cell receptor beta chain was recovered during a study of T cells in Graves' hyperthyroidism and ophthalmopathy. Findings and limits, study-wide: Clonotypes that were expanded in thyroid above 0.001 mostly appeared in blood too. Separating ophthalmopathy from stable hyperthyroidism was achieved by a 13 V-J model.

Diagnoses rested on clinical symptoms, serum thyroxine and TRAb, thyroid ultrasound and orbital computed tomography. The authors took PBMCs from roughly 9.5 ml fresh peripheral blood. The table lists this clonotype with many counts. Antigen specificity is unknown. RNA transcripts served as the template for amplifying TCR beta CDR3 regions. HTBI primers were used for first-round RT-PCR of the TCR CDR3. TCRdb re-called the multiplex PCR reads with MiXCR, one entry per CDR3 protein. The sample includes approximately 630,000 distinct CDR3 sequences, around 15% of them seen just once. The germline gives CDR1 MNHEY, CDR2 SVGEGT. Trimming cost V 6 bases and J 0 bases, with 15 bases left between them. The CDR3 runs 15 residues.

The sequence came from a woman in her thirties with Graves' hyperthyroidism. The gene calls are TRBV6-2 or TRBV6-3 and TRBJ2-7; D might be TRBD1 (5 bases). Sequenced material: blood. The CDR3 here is CASRETQGYSYEQYF. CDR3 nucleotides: TGTGCCAGCAGAGAGACGCAGGGTTACTCCTACGAGCAGTACTTC.